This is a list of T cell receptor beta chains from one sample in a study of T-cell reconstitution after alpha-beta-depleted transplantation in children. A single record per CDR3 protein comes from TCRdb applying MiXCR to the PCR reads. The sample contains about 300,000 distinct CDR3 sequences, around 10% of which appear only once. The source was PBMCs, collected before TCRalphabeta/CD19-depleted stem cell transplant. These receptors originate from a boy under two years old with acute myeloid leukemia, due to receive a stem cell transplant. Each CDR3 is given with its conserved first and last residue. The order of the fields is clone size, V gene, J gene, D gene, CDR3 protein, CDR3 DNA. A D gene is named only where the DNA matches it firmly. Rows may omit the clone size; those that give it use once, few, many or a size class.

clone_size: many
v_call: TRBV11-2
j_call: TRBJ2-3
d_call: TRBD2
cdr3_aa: CASSLILAGFTDTQYF
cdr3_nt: TGTGCCAGCAGCTTAATCCTAGCGGGGTTCACAGATACGCAGTATTTT

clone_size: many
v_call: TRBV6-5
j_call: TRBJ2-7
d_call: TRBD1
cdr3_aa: CASALSGQPYEQYF
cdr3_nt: TGTGCCAGCGCTCTTTCGGGACAGCCCTACGAGCAGTACTTC

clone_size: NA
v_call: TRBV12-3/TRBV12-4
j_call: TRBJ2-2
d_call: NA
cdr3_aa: CASSFTGQNGELFF
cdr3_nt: TGTGCCAGCAGTTTTACAGGACAAAATGGGGAGCTGTTTTTT

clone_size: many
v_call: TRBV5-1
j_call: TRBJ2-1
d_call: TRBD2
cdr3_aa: CASTGLAEYNEQFF
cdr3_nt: TGCGCCAGCACGGGACTAGCGGAATACAATGAGCAGTTCTTC

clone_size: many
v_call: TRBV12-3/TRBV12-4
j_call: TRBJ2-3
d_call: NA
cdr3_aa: CASRGPRGSNTDTQYF
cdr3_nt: TGTGCCAGCAGGGGGCCCCGCGGGTCCAACACAGATACGCAGTATTTT

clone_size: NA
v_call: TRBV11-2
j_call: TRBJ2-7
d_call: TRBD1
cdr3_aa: CASSLGGTGTGNEQYF
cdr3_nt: TGTGCCAGCAGCTTAGGTGGGACCGGGACAGGGAACGAGCAGTACTTC

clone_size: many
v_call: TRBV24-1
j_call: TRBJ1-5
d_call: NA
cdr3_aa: CATSDTRADSNQPQHF
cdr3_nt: TGTGCCACCAGTGATACGAGGGCAGATAGCAATCAGCCCCAGCATTTT

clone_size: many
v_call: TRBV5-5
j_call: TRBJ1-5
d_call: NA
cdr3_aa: CASSPLPSNQPQHF
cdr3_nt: TGTGCCAGCAGCCCCTTACCCAGCAATCAGCCCCAGCATTTT

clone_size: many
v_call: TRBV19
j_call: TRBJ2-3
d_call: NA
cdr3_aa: CASSIPTDTQYF
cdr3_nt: TGTGCCAGTAGTATCCCCACAGATACGCAGTATTTT

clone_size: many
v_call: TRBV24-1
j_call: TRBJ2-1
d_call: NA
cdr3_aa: CATSRQIYNEQFF
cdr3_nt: TGTGCCACCAGTCGGCAAATTTACAATGAGCAGTTCTTC

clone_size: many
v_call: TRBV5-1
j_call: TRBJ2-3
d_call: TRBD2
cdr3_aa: CASSFPIAGGADTQYF
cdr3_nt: TGCGCCAGCAGCTTCCCCATAGCGGGAGGGGCGGATACGCAGTATTTT

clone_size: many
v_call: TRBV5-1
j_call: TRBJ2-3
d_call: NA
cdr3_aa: CASSLERAGTDTQYF
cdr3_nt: TGCGCCAGCAGCTTGGAAAGGGCGGGCACAGATACGCAGTATTTT

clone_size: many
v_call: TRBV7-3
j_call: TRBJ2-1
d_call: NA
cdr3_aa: CASSLGRAYNEQFF
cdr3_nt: TGTGCCAGCAGCTTAGGGCGGGCCTACAATGAGCAGTTCTTC

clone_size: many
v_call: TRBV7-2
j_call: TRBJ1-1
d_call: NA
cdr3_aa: CASSLLNTEAFF
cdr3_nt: TGTGCCAGCAGCTTGTTGAACACTGAAGCTTTCTTT

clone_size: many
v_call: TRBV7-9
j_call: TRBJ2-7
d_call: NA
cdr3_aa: CASSFLRGEQYF
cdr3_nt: TGTGCCAGCAGCTTCCTCAGGGGCGAGCAGTACTTC

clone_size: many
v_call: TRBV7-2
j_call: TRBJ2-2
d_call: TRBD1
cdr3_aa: CASSPSGTGPGELFF
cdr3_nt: TGTGCCAGCAGCCCTTCCGGGACAGGGCCCGGGGAGCTGTTTTTT

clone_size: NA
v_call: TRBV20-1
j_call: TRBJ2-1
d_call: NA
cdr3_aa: CSAKRNEQFF
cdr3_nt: TGCAGTGCTAAGAGGAATGAGCAGTTCTTC

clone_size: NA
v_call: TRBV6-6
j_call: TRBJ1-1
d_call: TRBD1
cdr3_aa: CATGQGGYTEAFF
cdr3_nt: TGTGCCACCGGACAGGGGGGATACACTGAAGCTTTCTTT

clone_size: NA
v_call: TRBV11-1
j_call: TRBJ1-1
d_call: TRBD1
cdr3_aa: CASSLAYEQGGNTEAFF
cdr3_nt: TGTGCCAGCAGCTTAGCTTACGAACAGGGGGGGAACACTGAAGCTTTCTTT

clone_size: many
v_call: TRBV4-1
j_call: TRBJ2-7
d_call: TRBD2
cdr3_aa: CASSHPPGTSGNGQYF
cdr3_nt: TGCGCCAGCAGCCATCCACCCGGGACTAGCGGTAATGGGCAGTACTTC

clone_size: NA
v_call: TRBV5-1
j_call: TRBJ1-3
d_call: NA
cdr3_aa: CASSLGYSGNTIYF
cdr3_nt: TGCGCCAGCAGCTTGGGGTACTCTGGAAACACCATATATTTT

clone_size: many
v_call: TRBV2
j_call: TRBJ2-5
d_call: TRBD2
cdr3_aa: CASSELAGTQYF
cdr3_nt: TGTGCCAGCAGTGAACTAGCGGGGACCCAGTACTTC

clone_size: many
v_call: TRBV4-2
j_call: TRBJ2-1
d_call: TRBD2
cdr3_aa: CASSQSGRSYNEQFF
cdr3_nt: TGTGCCAGCAGCCAAAGCGGGAGGAGCTACAATGAGCAGTTCTTC

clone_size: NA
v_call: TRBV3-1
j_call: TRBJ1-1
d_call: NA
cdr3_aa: CASSPEFRDTEAFF
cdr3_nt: TGTGCCAGCAGCCCTGAGTTCCGGGACACTGAAGCTTTCTTT

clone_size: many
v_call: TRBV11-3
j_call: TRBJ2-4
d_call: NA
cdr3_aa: CASSLDRSTNIQYF
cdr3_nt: TGTGCCAGCAGCTTAGATAGGTCAACAAACATTCAGTACTTC

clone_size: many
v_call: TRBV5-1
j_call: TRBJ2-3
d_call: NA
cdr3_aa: CASRQALLGTDTQYF
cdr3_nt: TGCGCCAGCAGACAGGCATTACTTGGCACAGATACGCAGTATTTT

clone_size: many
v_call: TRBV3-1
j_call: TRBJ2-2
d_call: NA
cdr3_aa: CASSLPRGFSRGTGELFF
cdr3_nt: TGTGCCAGCAGCCTACCCCGGGGATTTAGTCGGGGCACCGGGGAGCTGTTTTTT

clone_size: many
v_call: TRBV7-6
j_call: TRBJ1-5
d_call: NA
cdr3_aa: CASSLDFNQPQHF
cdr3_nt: TGTGCCAGCAGCTTAGATTTTAATCAGCCCCAGCATTTT

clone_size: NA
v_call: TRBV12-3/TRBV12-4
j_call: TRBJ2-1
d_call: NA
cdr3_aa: CASSPGGPGGEQFF
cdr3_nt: TGTGCCAGCAGTCCCGGGGGCCCCGGGGGGGAGCAGTTCTTC

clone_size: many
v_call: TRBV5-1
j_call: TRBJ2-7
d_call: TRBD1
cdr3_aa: CASSPVPGTEAYEQYF
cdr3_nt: TGCGCCAGCAGCCCTGTCCCCGGGACAGAGGCCTACGAGCAGTACTTC

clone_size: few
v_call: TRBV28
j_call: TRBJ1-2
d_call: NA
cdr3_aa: CASRTGGIGDYGYTF
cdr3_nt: TGTGCCAGCCGTACCGGGGGCATTGGAGACTATGGCTACACCTTC

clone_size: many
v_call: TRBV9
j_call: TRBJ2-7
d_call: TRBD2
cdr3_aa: CASSVTGTTYEQYF
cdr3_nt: TGTGCCAGCAGCGTAACCGGGACTACCTACGAGCAGTACTTC

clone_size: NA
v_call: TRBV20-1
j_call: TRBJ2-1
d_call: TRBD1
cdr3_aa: CSARIPTPDRGNEQFF
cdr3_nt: TGCAGTGCTAGAATACCTACCCCGGACAGGGGCAATGAGCAGTTCTTC

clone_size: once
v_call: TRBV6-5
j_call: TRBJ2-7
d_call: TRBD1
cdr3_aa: CASSYRSGRGRYEQYF
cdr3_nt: TGTGCCAGCAGTTACCGTTCAGGCAGGGGGCGGTACGAGCAGTACTTC

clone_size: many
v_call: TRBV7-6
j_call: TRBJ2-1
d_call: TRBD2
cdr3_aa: CASSPRRVREGREQFF
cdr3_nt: TGTGCCAGCAGCCCGCGACGCGTGCGGGAGGGCCGGGAGCAGTTCTTC

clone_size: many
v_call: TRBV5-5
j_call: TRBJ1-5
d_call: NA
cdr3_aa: CASSLEGRPNQPQHF
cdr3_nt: TGTGCCAGCAGCTTGGAGGGCAGGCCGAATCAGCCCCAGCATTTT

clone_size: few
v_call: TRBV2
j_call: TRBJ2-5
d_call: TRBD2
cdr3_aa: CASRGGGPMETQYF
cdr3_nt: TGTGCCAGCAGGGGCGGGGGGCCGATGGAGACCCAGTACTTC

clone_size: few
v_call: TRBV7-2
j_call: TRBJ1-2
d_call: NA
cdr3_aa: CASSLGTVGGYTF
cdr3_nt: TGTGCCAGCAGCTTAGGGACAGTGGGTGGCTACACCTTC

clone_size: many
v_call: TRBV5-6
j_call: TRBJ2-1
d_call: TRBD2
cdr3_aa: CASSLAGGPFYNEQFF
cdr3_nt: TGTGCCAGCAGCCTAGCGGGGGGTCCCTTCTACAATGAGCAGTTCTTC

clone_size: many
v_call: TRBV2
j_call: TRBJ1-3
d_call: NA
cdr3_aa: CASSKTGSGNTIYF
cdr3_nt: TGTGCCAGCAGTAAGACAGGCTCTGGAAACACCATATATTTT

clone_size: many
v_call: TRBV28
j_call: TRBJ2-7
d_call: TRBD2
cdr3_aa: CASSLTSVYEQYF
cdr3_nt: TGTGCCAGCAGTTTAACTAGCGTCTACGAGCAGTACTTC

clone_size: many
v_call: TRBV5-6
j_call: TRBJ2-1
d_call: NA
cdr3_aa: CASSFLGDEQFF
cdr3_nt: TGTGCCAGCAGCTTTCTGGGCGATGAGCAGTTCTTC

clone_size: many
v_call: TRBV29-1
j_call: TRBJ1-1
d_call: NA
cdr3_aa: CSVERVTEAFF
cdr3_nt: TGCAGCGTTGAAAGGGTAACTGAAGCTTTCTTT

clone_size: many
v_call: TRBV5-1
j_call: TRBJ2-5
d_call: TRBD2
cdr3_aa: CASSSGGSSGIQETQYF
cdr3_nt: TGCGCCAGCAGCTCGGGTGGGTCTAGCGGAATCCAAGAGACCCAGTACTTC

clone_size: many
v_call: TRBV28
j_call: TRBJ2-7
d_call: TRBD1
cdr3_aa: CASSLWTGNEQYF
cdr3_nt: TGTGCCAGCAGTTTATGGACAGGGAACGAGCAGTACTTC

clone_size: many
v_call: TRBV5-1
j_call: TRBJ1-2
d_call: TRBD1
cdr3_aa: CASSLAAGGDGYTF
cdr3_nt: TGCGCCAGCAGCTTGGCCGCAGGGGGCGATGGCTACACCTTC

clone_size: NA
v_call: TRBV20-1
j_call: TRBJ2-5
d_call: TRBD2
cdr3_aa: CTARSGAPQETQYF
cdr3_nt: TGCACTGCTAGAAGCGGGGCCCCGCAAGAGACCCAGTACTTC

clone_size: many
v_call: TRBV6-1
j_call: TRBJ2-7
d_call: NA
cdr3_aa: CASSRRQAATQFSYEQYF
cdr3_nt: TGTGCCAGCAGTAGAAGACAGGCAGCTACGCAGTTCTCCTACGAGCAGTACTTC

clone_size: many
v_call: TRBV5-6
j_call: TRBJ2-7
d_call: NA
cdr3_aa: CASSRWAGIPYEQYF
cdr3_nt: TGTGCCAGCAGCCGATGGGCGGGGATCCCCTACGAGCAGTACTTC

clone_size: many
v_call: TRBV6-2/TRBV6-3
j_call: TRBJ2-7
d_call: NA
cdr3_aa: CASSDPRNEQYF
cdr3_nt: TGTGCCAGCAGTGACCCGAGGAACGAGCAGTACTTC

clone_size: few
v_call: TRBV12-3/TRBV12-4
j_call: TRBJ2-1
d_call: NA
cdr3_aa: CASSFVLGSYNEQFF
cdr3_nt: TGTGCCAGCAGTTTTGTACTTGGCTCCTACAATGAGCAGTTCTTC

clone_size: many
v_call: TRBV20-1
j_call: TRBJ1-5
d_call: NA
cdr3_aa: CSARGPFNQPQHF
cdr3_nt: TGCAGTGCTAGGGGGCCTTTCAATCAGCCCCAGCATTTT

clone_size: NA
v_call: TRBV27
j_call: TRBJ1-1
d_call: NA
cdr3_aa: CASSLEGSSNTEAFF
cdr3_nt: TGTGCCAGCAGTTTAGAGGGCAGTTCGAACACTGAAGCTTTCTTT

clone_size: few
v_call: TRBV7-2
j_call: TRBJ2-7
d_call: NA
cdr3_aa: CASSLSFSGLSYEQYF
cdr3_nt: TGTGCCAGCAGCTTATCATTTAGCGGTCTTTCCTACGAGCAGTACTTC

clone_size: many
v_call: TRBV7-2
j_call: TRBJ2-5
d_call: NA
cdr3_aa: CASSLGQLLTKTQYF
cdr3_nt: TGTGCCAGCAGCTTGGGACAACTCCTAACCAAGACCCAGTACTTC

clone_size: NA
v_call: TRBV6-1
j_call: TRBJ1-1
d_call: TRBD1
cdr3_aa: CASNGTEVMNTDAFF
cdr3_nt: TGTGCCAGCAATGGGACAGAGGTGATGAACACTGACGCTTTCTTT

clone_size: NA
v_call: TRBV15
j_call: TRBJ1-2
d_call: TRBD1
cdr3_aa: CATSRDLETGVYGYTF
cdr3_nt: TGTGCCACCAGCAGAGATTTGGAGACAGGGGTCTATGGCTACACCTTC

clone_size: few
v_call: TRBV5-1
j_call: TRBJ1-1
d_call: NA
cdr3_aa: CASSLEFGLNTEAFF
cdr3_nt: TGCGCCAGCAGCTTGGAATTCGGGTTGAACACTGAAGCTTTCTTT

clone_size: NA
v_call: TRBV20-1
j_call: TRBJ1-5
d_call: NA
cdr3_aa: CSASPSDQPQHF
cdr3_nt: TGCAGTGCTAGTCCCAGCGATCAGCCCCAGCATTTT